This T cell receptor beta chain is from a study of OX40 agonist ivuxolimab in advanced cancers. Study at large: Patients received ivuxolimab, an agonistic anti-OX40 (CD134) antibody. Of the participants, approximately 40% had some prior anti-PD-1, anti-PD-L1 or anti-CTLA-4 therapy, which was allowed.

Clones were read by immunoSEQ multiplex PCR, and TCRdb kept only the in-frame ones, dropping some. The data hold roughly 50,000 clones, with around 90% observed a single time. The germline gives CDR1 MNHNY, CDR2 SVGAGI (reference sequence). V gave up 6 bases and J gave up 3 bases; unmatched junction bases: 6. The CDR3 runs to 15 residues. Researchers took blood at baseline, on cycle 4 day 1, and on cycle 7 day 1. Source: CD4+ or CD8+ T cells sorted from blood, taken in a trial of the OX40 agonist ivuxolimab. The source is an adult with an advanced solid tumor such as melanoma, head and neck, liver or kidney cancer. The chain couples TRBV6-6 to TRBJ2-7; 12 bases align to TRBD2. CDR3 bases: TGTGCCAGCAGCCCCTGGACTAGCGGGGACTACGAGCAGTACTTC. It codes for CASSPWTSGDYEQYF.